This T cell receptor beta chain was captured in a study of cytomegalovirus exposure and HLA in healthy donors. Germline V lookup: CDR1 SGHRS, CDR2 YFSETQ. V lost 3 bases and J lost 8, with 24 bases in between. CDR3 size: 17 residues. 13 Jbeta primers and 60 Vbeta primers were used for the PCR. Sequencing was performed with immunoSEQ multiplex PCR; in TCRdb, only in-frame clones are kept and a portion is missing. The sample lists approximately 150,000 clones; approximately 88% were seen once. The count of this clone is one. This chain connects TRBV5-1 to TRBJ2-1, with D possibly being TRBD2 (6 bases). The source of this sequence is a woman aged 40 to 50 in good health and CMV-seronegative. The specimen sequenced was PBMCs. For the CDR3, the DNA is TGCGCCAGCAGCTCTGGCCCTCAGACTAGTTACGCGGATGAGCAGTTCTTC. Residues: CASSSGPQTSYADEQFF.